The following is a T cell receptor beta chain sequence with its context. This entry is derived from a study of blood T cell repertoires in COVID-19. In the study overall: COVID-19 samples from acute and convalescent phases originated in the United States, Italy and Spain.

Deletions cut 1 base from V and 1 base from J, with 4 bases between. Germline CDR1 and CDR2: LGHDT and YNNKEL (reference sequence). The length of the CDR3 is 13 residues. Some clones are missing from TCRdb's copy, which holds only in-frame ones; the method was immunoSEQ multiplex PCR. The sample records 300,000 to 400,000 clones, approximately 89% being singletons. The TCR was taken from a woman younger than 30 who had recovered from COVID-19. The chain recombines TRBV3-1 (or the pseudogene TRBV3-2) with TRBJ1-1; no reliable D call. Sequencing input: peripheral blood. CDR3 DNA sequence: TGTGCCAGCAGCCAAGGGCAGAACACTGAAGCTTTCTTT. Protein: CASSQGQNTEAFF.